This T cell receptor beta chain emerged from a study of shared clonotypes between healthy human individuals. Turning to the study itself: The study used three CD4 naive, three CD4 memory, two CD8 naive and one CD8 memory plate per donor. Regarding the study as a whole: Depth of sequencing was expected to influence donor clonotype sharing.

Selected positively for CCR7 and CD45RO-negative, naive CD8 cells excluded terminally differentiated effector memory CD45RA+ cells. The data were produced by immunoSEQ multiplex PCR, yet TCRdb's version contains in-frame clones alone and is incomplete. The sample has around 2.1 million clones; approximately 94% are singletons. As for this clone: What it binds is unknown.

With V trimmed by 4 bases and J by 4 bases, 2 bases remained unmatched. Per the germline V gene, CDR1 is WNHNN and CDR2 is SYGVQD (reference sequence). The CDR3 is made up of 13 amino acids. This chain links TRBV10-1 with TRBJ2-7; TRBD2 matches at 9 bases. The sequenced sample consisted of naive CD8+ T cells from PBMCs. The TCR was taken from a man in his late teens or twenties in good health. Some clones in this sample may be carry-over from other donors' samples. CDR3: CASSVAGEYEQYF. The CDR3 DNA follows: TGCGCCAGCAGTGTAGCGGGGGAATACGAGCAGTACTTC.